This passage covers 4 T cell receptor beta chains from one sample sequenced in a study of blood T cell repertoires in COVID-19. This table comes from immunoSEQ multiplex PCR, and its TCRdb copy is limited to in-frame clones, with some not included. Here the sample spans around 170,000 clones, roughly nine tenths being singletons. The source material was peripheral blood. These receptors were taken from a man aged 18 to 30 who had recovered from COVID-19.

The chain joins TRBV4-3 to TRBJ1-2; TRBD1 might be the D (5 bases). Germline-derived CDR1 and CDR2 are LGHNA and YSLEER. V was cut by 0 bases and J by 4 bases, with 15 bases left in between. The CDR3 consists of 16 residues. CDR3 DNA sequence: TGCGCCAGCAGCCAAGATACAGGCTGGGATCCCTATGGCTACACCTTC. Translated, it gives CASSQDTGWDPYGYTF.

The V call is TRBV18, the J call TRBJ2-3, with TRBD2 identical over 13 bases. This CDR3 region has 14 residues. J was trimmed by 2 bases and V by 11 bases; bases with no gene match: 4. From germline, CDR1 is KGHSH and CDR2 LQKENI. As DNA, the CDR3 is TGTGCCGGGACTAGCGGGACCGCCACAGATACGCAGTATTTT. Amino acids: CAGTSGTATDTQYF.

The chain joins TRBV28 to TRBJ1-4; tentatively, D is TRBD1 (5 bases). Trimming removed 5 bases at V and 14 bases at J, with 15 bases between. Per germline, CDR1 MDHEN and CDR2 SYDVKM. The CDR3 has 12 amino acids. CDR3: CASSNPGGGLFF. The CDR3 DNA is TGTGCCAGCAGTAACCCAGGTGGGGGGCTGTTTTTT.

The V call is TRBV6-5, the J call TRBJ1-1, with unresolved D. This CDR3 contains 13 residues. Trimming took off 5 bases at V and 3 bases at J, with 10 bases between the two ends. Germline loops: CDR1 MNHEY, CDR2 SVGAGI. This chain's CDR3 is CASSLEVYTEAFF. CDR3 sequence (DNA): TGTGCCAGCAGTCTGGAGGTATACACTGAAGCTTTCTTT.